The 27 T cell receptor beta chains listed next were all sequenced from one sample in a study of CD8+ T cells in alopecia areata. Isolated RNA was reverse transcribed into cDNA used as the sequencing template. Here immunoSEQ multiplex PCR was the method, and the copy in TCRdb shows in-frame clones only, minus some. In total the sample includes about 110,000 clones, none of them seen once. Source material: lesional skin. The receptors were sampled from a C3H/HeJ mouse with alopecia areata. MHC haplotype of the mouse line: H2-k.

This clone was seen only a few times. Here the gene names and germline are mouse. The DNA ends 4 residues before the CDR3 does, and the rest of the CDR3 is filled in from the germline J gene. This chain links TRBV1 with TRBJ2-4; D is perhaps TRBD2 (5 bases). Per the germline V gene, CDR1 is NSQYPW and CDR2 is LRSPGD (reference sequence). This CDR3 spans 17 amino acids. Trimming took off 0 bases at V and 0 bases at J, with 13 bases between the two ends. The CDR3 loop is CTCSADLARTSQNTLYF. The part of the CDR3 DNA that was read is TGCACCTGCAGTGCAGATCTGGCCAGGACTAGTCAAAAC.

On this clone: The gene names here belong to mouse. The CDR3 end lies 4 residues beyond the end of the read and is filled in from the germline J gene. The rearrangement links TRBV13-3 to TRBJ2-2, with TRBD2 matching over 8 bases. There are 16 residues in the CDR3. After removal of 3 bases from V and 0 bases from J, the junction contained 4 bases not matched to a gene. Germline values: CDR1 NNHDY, CDR2 SYVADS. The sequenced part of the CDR3 DNA is TGTGCCAGCAGTGCCACTGGGGGCCCAAACACCGGG. It translates to CASSATGGPNTG. The full-length CDR3 reads as CASSATGGPNTGQLYF.

This clone has a handful of counts. Mouse names are used for the genes. The read falls 4 residues short of the CDR3 end, and the missing part is taken from the germline J gene. V usage is TRBV1 and J usage is TRBJ2-3; D remains unclear. The V end lost 0 bases, the J end lost 0 bases, and 10 bases lay between the germline ends. CDR1 is NSQYPW, CDR2 LRSPGD, per germline (reference sequence). The CDR3 covers 16 residues. The CDR3: CTCSAERATSAETLYF. Incomplete CDR3 DNA: TGCACCTGCAGTGCAGAACGCGCAACTAGTGCAGAA.

In its sample, this clone was seen many times. The gene names here belong to mouse. The read comes to an end 4 residues before the CDR3 does, leaving the germline J gene to fill in the end. This chain uses TRBV1 with TRBJ2-7; possibly TRBD1 for D (6 bases). Deletions cut 1 base from V and 0 bases from J, with 13 bases between. From germline, CDR1 is NSQYPW and CDR2 LRSPGD (reference sequence). This CDR3 is 16 amino acids long. The CDR3 bases that were read are TGCACCTGCAGTGCAGGGGCAGGGGTTAGCTCCTAT. Translating it yields CTCSAGAGVSSY. The whole CDR3 region reads CTCSAGAGVSSYEQYF.

Note on this clone: Mouse gene names apply. The read gets to within 4 residues of the CDR3 end, and the germline J gene fills in the rest. The rearrangement uses TRBV13-2 and TRBJ1-4; TRBD1 matches 10 bases. V trimming: 3 bases; J trimming: 6 bases; junction bases outside the gene matches: 5. This CDR3 has 15 residues. Germline V gene data show CDR1 as NNHNN and CDR2 as SYGAGS (reference sequence). The CDR3 sequence: CASGGGQGKDERLFF. The CDR3 bases that were read are TGTGCCAGCGGTGGGGGACAGGGGAAAGACGAA.

For this clone: Gene names follow the mouse nomenclature. The CDR3 protein is CTCSANQGINQDTQYF. CDR3 DNA (partial): TGCACCTGCAGTGCAAACCAGGGGATTAACCAAGAC. V and J are TRBV1 and TRBJ2-5; a possible D gene is TRBD1 (6 bases). With the read ending 4 residues before the CDR3 end, the germline J gene is used to fill in that end. Trimming left V 2 bases short and J 0 bases short, with 12 bases between. CDR3 length: 16 amino acids. Germline CDR1 reads NSQYPW; CDR2 reads LRSPGD (reference sequence).

The table lists this clone with a few counts. Gene names refer to mouse genes. The CDR3 goes on 4 residues after the read ends, and that part is filled in from the germline J gene. The chain joins TRBV1 to TRBJ2-5; 8 bases are a match to TRBD2. CDR1 is NSQYPW and CDR2 is LRSPGD in the germline V gene (reference sequence). The CDR3 sequence is 16 residues long. The CDR3 reads CTCSADHLGGVDTQYF. CDR3 DNA (partial): TGCACCTGCAGTGCAGATCACCTGGGGGGAGTAGAC.

Remarks on this clone: Mouse names are used for the genes. The read ends 4 residues shy of where the CDR3 ends; the end is completed using the germline J gene. The chain couples TRBV19 to TRBJ2-3; 8 nucleotides match TRBD2. Germline CDR1 reads FNHDT; CDR2 reads SITEND (reference sequence). The V and J ends lost 5 bases and 3 bases, in that order; junction bases with no gene match: 8. This CDR3 contains 15 residues. The CDR3: CASREALGVAETLYF. Partial CDR3 DNA: TGTGCCAGCAGGGAGGCACTGGGGGTGGCAGAA. Based on the CDR3 plus reference TRBV19 and TRBJ2-3, the full variable domain is GGIITQTPKFLIGQEGQKLTLKCQQNFNHDTMYWYRQDSGKGLRLIYYSITENDLQKGDLSEGYDASREKKSSFSLTVTSAQKNEMAVFLCASREALGVAETLYFGSGTRLTVL.

This clone was seen a handful of times. At residue 13, the translated DNA and the protein in TCRdb do not agree; the protein given here is derived from the DNA. Genes and germline are mouse. The read gets to within 3 residues of the CDR3 end, and the germline J gene fills in the rest. The chain combines TRBV13-3 with TRBJ1-3; TRBD1 might be the D (6 bases). This CDR3 contains 16 residues. Germline loops: CDR1 NNHDY, CDR2 SYVADS. Trimming removed 2 bases at V and 0 bases at J, with 12 bases between. The covered CDR3 bases are TGTGCCAGCAGTGAGTGGGGGGGCGGTTCTGGAAATACG. It is translated as CASSEWGGGSGNT. The entire CDR3 protein reads CASSEWGGGSGNTLYF.

This clone was detected only a few times. Gene names are mouse gene names. The CDR3 extends 4 residues past the end of the read, so its final part is completed from the germline J gene. The chain couples TRBV17 to TRBJ2-1; 10 bases are a match to TRBD2. CDR1 is MNHDT and CDR2 is YYDKIL in the germline V gene. The CDR3 is made up of 14 amino acids. The ends lost 6 bases at V and 1 base at J; junction bases unmatched: 0. The part of the CDR3 DNA that was read is TGTGCTAGCAGGGACTGGGGGAACTATGCT. This encodes CASRDWGNYA. The entire CDR3 is CASRDWGNYAEQFF.

In regard to this clone: Mouse germline and gene names are used. The covered CDR3 bases are TGTGCCAGCAGTATTCTATATGCT. Its protein product is CASSILYA. The full CDR3 protein reads CASSILYAEQFF. V gene TRBV19 combines with J gene TRBJ2-1; no reliable D call. The CDR3 is cut off 4 residues early in the read; its end comes from the germline J gene. CDR3 size: 12 residues. The V end was cut by 2 bases, the J end by 4 bases, with 4 bases between. Germline V gene sequence: CDR1 FNHDT, CDR2 SITEND (reference sequence).

Of note for this clone: Any gene name here is a mouse gene name. The CDR3 goes on 4 residues after the read ends, and that part is filled in from the germline J gene. This chain joins TRBV13-1 and TRBJ2-3, with 7 bases lining up with TRBD1. The CDR3 runs 13 residues. The germline V gene encodes CDR1 NSHNY and CDR2 SYGAGN. The CDR3 bases that were read are TGTGCCAGCAGTGGGGACAGAGGAGAA. Amino acid sequence: CASSGDRGE. The whole CDR3 protein reads CASSGDRGETLYF.

As to this clone: Gene names refer to mouse genes. The read terminates 4 residues ahead of where the CDR3 ends, so the germline J gene completes it. The identical CDR3 is also encoded by other nucleotide sequences in the sample. The V gene is TRBV13-3, the J gene TRBJ2-3; 9 bases map to TRBD1. V was pared by 2 bases and J by 1 base, with 5 bases of the junction left unmatched. CDR1 is NNHDY and CDR2 is SYVADS in the germline V gene. The CDR3 loop spans 16 amino acids. The CDR3 reads CASSEGQGRGAETLYF. CDR3 bases read: TGTGCCAGCAGTGAGGGACAGGGAAGGGGTGCAGAA.

As to this clone: All gene names here are mouse names. The read ends 4 residues early relative to the CDR3; the germline J gene fills the gap. This chain uses TRBV13-3 with TRBJ1-4, with D unclear. The CDR3 has 15 amino acids. Per germline, CDR1 NNHDY and CDR2 SYVADS. Trimming removed 0 bases at V and 3 bases at J, with 9 bases between. Incomplete CDR3 DNA: TGTGCCAGCAGTGATGCTCCGACAACCAACGAA. Its translation is CASSDAPTTNE. The entire CDR3 protein is CASSDAPTTNERLFF.

Turning to this clone: The genes are named according to mouse. Read sequence stops 4 residues before the CDR3 end, and the germline J gene provides the missing end. V is TRBV29 and J is TRBJ2-3; 8 bases agree with TRBD1. V was pared by 0 bases and J by 4 bases, with 6 bases of the junction left unmatched. Germline V gene sequence: CDR1 MSHET, CDR2 SYDVDS. The CDR3 covers 16 residues. CDR3 DNA (partial): TGTGCTAGCAGTTTATCGCAGGGGGCGCAATCAGAA. It codes for CASSLSQGAQSE. The whole CDR3 protein reads CASSLSQGAQSETLYF.

Comment on this clone: Mouse germline and gene names are used. The missing CDR3 end, 4 residues past where the read stops, is filled in from the germline J gene. The chain combines TRBV19 with TRBJ1-4; tentatively, D is TRBD1 (6 bases). The ends were cut back, 0 bases at V and 2 bases at J, with 11 bases in the middle. The germline gives CDR1 FNHDT, CDR2 SITEND (reference sequence). The CDR3 has 16 residues. CDR3 protein: CASSIAGTKSNERLFF. The part of the CDR3 DNA that was read is TGTGCCAGCAGTATAGCCGGGACAAAATCCAACGAA.

This clone was seen a handful of times. The gene names given are mouse names. Sequencing ends 4 residues short of the CDR3 end; the germline J gene provides the rest. The chain has TRBV13-3 and TRBJ2-3, with 13 bases lining up with TRBD2. The CDR3 covers 16 residues. V shed 6 bases, J shed 1 base, and the junction held 5 bases outside the gene matches. The germline CDR1 and CDR2 sequences are NNHDY and SYVADS. The part of the CDR3 DNA that was read is TGTGCCAGCACCCGGGACTGGGGGGGTGGTGCAGAA. Translating gives CASTRDWGGGAE. The entire CDR3 is CASTRDWGGGAETLYF.

This clone was observed a few times. Gene labels here are mouse ones. The missing CDR3 end, 4 residues past where the read stops, is filled in from the germline J gene. The rearrangement links TRBV13-3 to TRBJ2-3; TRBD2 aligns across 10 bases. The CDR3 spans 15 residues. V shed 5 bases, J shed 1 base, and the junction held 4 bases outside the gene matches. The germline V gene encodes CDR1 NNHDY and CDR2 SYVADS. The CDR3 spells CASRDWGEGAETLYF. Incomplete CDR3 DNA: TGTGCCAGCAGAGACTGGGGGGAGGGTGCAGAA.

This clone occurred many times. Gene names refer to mouse genes. The read terminates 4 residues before the CDR3 end, so the remaining end is supplied by the germline J gene. Other DNA variants within this sample encode the same CDR3. The chain combines TRBV1 with TRBJ2-7, with 8 bases matching TRBD2. V gave up 3 bases and J gave up 1 base; unmatched junction bases: 2. The CDR3 spans 14 residues. Looked up from germline, CDR1 is NSQYPW and CDR2 is LRSPGD (reference sequence). The CDR3: CTCSARTGSYEQYF. The CDR3 bases that were read are TGCACCTGCAGTGCCCGGACTGGGTCCTAT. Together with reference TRBV1 and TRBJ2-7, the CDR3 gives the full variable domain: VTLLEQNPRWRLVPRGQAVNLRCILKNSQYPWMSWYQQDLQKQLQWLFTLRSPGDKEVKSLPGADYLATRVTDTELRLQVANMSQGRTLYCTCSARTGSYEQYFGPGTRLTVL.

In this sample, this clone turned up a few times. Any gene name here is a mouse gene name. Read sequence stops 4 residues before the CDR3 end, and the germline J gene provides the missing end. This chain links TRBV1 with TRBJ1-4; 7 bases line up with TRBD1. The CDR3 has 16 residues. Germline V gene lookup returns CDR1 NSQYPW and CDR2 LRSPGD (reference sequence). With 0 bases clipped from V and 4 bases from J, the junction kept 5 bases outside the gene matches. The sequenced CDR3 bases are TGCACCTGCAGTGCAGATGGTGCAGGGGGCAACGAA. Its protein is CTCSADGAGGNE. The entire CDR3 is CTCSADGAGGNERLFF.

This clone has just a few counts. Translating the DNA gives a protein that differs from the TCRdb entry at residue 11; the protein shown here is that DNA translation. Here the gene names and germline are mouse. The DNA ends 3 residues before the CDR3 does, and the rest of the CDR3 is filled in from the germline J gene. This rearrangement joins TRBV31 to TRBJ1-6; D uncertain. TRBJ1-6 is filed as an ORF, its function uncertain. Looked up from germline, CDR1 is GKSSPN and CDR2 is SITVG. The CDR3 has 14 residues. The V gene lost 3 bases and the J gene lost 3 bases, with 9 bases spanning the gap. Incomplete CDR3 DNA: TGTGCCTGGAGCCCACAGCTCTATAATTCGCCC. It yields the protein CAWSPQLYNSP. The entire CDR3 protein is CAWSPQLYNSPLYF.

On this clone: At residue 13, the TCRdb amino acid sequence and the translated nucleotide sequence differ, so the protein here is the DNA translation. Genes and germline come from the mouse. The CDR3 is cut off 3 residues early in the read; its end comes from the germline J gene. The chain is built from TRBV1 and TRBJ1-6, with 7 bases that match TRBD1. TRBJ1-6 is placed among ORFs of uncertain function. The junction had 6 bases not matched to a gene; V was cut back by 4 bases and J by 3 bases. The CDR3 loop spans 16 amino acids. Germline CDR1 reads NSQYPW; CDR2 reads LRSPGD (reference sequence). CDR3 sequence reads: CTCSGPPGGYNSPLYF. The CDR3 bases that were read are TGCACCTGCAGTGGGCCCCCAGGGGGCTATAATTCGCCC.

This clone was detected only a few times. The translated DNA and TCRdb's protein are not identical at residue 13; the protein here was translated from the DNA. Gene and germline names: mouse. The read terminates 3 residues ahead of where the CDR3 ends, so the germline J gene completes it. The chain joins TRBV19 to TRBJ1-3; 8 bases align to TRBD1. CDR1 and CDR2 (germline): FNHDT, SITEND (reference sequence). CDR3 length equals 16 residues. Trimming removed 0 bases from V and 1 base from J; junction bases left unmatched: 3. CDR3 DNA, as far as it was read: TGTGCCAGCAGTATAGATCCAGGGGGCTCTGGAAATACG. This translates into CASSIDPGGSGNT. The entire CDR3 reads CASSIDPGGSGNTLYF.

To note about this clone: Gene names refer to mouse genes. The sequence runs out 4 residues before the end of the CDR3; the remainder is reconstructed from the germline J gene. J is TRBJ2-2 and V is TRBV14, with D tentatively TRBD2 (7 bases). This CDR3 has 16 residues. CDR1 and CDR2 from the germline V gene are SGHDT and FRDEAV. V was cut by 2 bases and J by 2 bases, with 13 bases left in between. Partial CDR3 DNA: TGTGCCAGCAGTTTTTCGGGGGGCGAGAACACCGGG. It yields the protein CASSFSGGENTG. The whole CDR3 protein is CASSFSGGENTGQLYF.

This clone was seen more than once but under ten times. Mouse germline and gene names are used. The read comes to an end 4 residues before the CDR3 does, leaving the germline J gene to fill in the end. This chain uses TRBV1 with TRBJ2-3; TRBD1 aligns across 7 bases. The germline gives CDR1 NSQYPW, CDR2 LRSPGD (reference sequence). The V segment lost 4 bases and the J segment 0 bases; nucleotides outside the gene matches: 7. The CDR3 contains 16 residues. Here the CDR3 reads CTCSVDRAKSAETLYF. CDR3 bases read: TGCACCTGCAGTGTCGACAGGGCGAAGAGTGCAGAA.

This clone was counted a few times. At residue 12, the DNA translation does not agree with TCRdb's protein; the protein displayed here is the one encoded by the DNA. Gene names and germline match the mouse. The CDR3 extends 3 residues past the end of the read, so its final part is completed from the germline J gene. The V gene is TRBV13-3, the J gene TRBJ1-3, with D maybe TRBD1 (6 bases). CDR3 length equals 15 residues. Germline V lookup: CDR1 NNHDY, CDR2 SYVADS. The ends were cut back, 5 bases at V and 0 bases at J, with 12 bases in the middle. This chain's CDR3 is CASRPHRDSGNTLYF. The sequenced part of the CDR3 DNA is TGTGCCAGCAGGCCCCACAGGGATTCTGGAAATACG.

A remark on this clone: Gene names and germline refer to mouse. The CDR3 goes on 4 residues after the read ends, and that part is filled in from the germline J gene. This chain uses TRBV13-3 with TRBJ2-5, with TRBD1 matching over 8 bases. There are 14 residues in the CDR3. The J segment lost 2 bases and the V segment lost 5 bases, leaving 4 bases of the junction unmatched. Germline V lookup: CDR1 NNHDY, CDR2 SYVADS. The sequenced CDR3 bases are TGTGCCAGCAGCCACAGGGGGTCCCAAGAC. This encodes CASSHRGSQD. The whole CDR3 protein is CASSHRGSQDTQYF.